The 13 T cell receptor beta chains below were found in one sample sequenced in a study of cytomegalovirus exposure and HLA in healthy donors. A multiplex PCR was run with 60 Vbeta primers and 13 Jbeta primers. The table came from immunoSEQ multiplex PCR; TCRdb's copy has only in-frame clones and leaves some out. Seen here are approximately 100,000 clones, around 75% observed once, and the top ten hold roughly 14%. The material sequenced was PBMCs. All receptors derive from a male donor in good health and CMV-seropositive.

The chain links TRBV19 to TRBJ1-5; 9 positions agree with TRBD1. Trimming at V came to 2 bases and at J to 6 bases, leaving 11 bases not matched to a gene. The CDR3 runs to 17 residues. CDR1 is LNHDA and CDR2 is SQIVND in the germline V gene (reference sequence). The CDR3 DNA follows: TGTGCCAGTAGTATACCACGCGGGACAGGGATCGCTCAGCCCCAGCATTTT. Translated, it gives CASSIPRGTGIAQPQHF.

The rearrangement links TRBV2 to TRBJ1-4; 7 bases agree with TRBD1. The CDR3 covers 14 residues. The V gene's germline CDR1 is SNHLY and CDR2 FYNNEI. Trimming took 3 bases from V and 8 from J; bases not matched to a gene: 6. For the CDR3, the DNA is TGTGCCAGCAGTGACGAGGGGGCAGCCGAAAAACTGTTTTTT. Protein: CASSDEGAAEKLFF.

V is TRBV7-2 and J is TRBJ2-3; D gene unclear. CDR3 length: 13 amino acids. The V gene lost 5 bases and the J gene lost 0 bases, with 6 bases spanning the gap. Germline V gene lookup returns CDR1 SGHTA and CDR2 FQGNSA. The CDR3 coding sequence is TGTGCCAGCAGCCAATCCAGCACAGATACGCAGTATTTT. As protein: CASSQSSTDTQYF.

CDR3 sequence reads: CASSSGLPYGYTF. In DNA form, the CDR3 reads TGTGCCAGCAGCTCGGGACTGCCCTATGGCTACACCTTC. The V and J genes are TRBV28 and TRBJ1-2, with a possible D match to TRBD1 (5 bases). Germline lookup yields CDR1 MDHEN and CDR2 SYDVKM. Trimming removed 6 bases from V and 4 bases from J, with 12 bases in between. The CDR3 consists of 13 residues.

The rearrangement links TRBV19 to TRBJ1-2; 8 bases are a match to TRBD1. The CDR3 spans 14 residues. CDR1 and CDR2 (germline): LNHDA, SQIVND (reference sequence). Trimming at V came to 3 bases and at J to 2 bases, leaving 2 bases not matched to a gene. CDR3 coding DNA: TGTGCCAGTAGTATCAGGACAGGGAACTATGGCTACACCTTC. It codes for CASSIRTGNYGYTF.

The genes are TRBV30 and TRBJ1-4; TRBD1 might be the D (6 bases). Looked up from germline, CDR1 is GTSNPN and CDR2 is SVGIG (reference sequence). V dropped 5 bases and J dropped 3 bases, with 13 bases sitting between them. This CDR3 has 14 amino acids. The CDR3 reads CAWEQGTANEKLFF. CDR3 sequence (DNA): TGTGCCTGGGAACAGGGTACGGCTAATGAAAAACTGTTTTTT.

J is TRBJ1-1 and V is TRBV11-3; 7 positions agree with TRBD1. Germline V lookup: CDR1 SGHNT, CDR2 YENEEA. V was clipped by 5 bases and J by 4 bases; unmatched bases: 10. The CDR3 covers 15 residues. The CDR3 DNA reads TGTGCCAGCAGCAAACGACAGGGTAGGAGCACTGAAGCTTTCTTT. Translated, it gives CASSKRQGRSTEAFF.

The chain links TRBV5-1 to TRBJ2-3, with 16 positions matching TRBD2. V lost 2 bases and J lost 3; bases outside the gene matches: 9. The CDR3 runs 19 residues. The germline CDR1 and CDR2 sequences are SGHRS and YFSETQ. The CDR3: CASSLTGTSGGARTDTQYF. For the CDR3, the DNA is TGCGCCAGCAGCTTAACCGGGACTAGCGGGGGGGCCCGGACAGATACGCAGTATTTT.

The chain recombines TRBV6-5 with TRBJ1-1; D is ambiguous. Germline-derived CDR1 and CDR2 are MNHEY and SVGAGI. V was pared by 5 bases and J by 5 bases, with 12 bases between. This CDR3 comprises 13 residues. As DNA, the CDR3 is TGTGCCAGCAGTCTCACCGCGGGAACTGAAGCTTTCTTT. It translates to CASSLTAGTEAFF.

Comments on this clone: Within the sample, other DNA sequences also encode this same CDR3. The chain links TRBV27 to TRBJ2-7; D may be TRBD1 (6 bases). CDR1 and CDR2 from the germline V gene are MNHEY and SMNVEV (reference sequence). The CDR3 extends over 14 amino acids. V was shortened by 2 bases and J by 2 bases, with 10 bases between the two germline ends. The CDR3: CASSLSQGTYEQYF. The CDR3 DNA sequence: TGTGCCAGCAGTTTAAGTCAGGGGACCTACGAGCAGTACTTC.

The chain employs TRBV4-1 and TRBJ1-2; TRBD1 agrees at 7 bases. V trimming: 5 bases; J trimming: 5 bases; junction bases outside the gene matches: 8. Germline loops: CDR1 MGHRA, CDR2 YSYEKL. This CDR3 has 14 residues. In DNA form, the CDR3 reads TGCGCCAGCAGCACCCCACCACAGGGGTATGGCTACACCTTC. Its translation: CASSTPPQGYGYTF.

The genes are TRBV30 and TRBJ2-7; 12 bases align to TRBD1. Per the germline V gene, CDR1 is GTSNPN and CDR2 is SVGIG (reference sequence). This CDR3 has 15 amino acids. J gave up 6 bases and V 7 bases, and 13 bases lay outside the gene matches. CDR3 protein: CAFQNEGQGASEQYF. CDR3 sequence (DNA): TGTGCCTTCCAAAACGAGGGACAGGGGGCTAGCGAGCAGTACTTC. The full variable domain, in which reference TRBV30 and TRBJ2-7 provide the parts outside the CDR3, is SQTIHQWPATLVQPVGSPLSLECTVEGTSNPNLYWYRQAAGRGLQLLFYSVGIGQISSEVPQNLSASRPQDRQFILSSKKLLLSDSGFYLCAFQNEGQGASEQYFGPGTRLTVT.

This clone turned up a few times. The CDR3 protein is CASSVTGENTEAFF. The CDR3 DNA sequence: TGTGCCAGCAGCGTAACAGGCGAGAACACTGAAGCTTTCTTT. The genes are TRBV9 and TRBJ1-1, with D perhaps matching TRBD1 (5 bases). The CDR3 has 14 residues. Deletions cut 1 base from V and 1 base from J, with 8 bases between. Germline V gives CDR1 SGDLS, CDR2 YYNGEE.